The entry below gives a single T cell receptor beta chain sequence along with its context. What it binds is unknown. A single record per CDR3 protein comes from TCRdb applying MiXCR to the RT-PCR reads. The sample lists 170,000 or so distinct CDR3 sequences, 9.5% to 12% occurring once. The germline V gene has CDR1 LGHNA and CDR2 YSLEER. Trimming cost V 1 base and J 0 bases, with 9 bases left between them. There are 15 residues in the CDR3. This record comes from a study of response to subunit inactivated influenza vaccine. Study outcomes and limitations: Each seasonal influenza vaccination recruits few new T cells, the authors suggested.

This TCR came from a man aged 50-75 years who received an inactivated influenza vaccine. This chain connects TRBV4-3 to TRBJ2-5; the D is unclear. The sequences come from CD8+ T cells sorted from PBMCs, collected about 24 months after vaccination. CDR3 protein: CASSQGAGNQETQYF. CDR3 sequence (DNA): TGCGCCAGCAGCCAAGGCGCTGGGAACCAAGAGACCCAGTACTTC.